The 13 T cell receptor beta chains below were found in one sample sequenced in a study of CD8 T cells in Susac syndrome. With random hexamers, reverse transcription was performed on roughly 0.5 to 1 ug of RNA. TCRdb itself ran the immunoSEQ multiplex PCR reads through MiXCR, one entry per CDR3 protein. The sample contains around 110,000 distinct CDR3 sequences, over 90% of which appear only once. The sample taken for sequencing was CD8+ T cells from PBMCs. The source of these receptors is a human donor with Susac syndrome.

This chain joins TRBV13 and TRBJ2-1; 8 nucleotides align to TRBD2. The CDR3 runs 15 residues. CDR1 and CDR2 from the germline V gene are PRHDT and FYEKMQ (reference sequence). V was clipped by 5 bases and J by 8 bases; unmatched bases: 11. Here the CDR3 reads CASSQPGLGLHEQFF. In DNA, the CDR3 is TGTGCCAGCAGCCAGCCGGGACTAGGGCTCCATGAGCAGTTCTTC.

With respect to this clonotype: At one end the junction does not follow the germline gene, possibly because of a read error. J is TRBJ1-4 and V is TRBV4-1; D is unclear. This CDR3 comprises 14 residues. Germline CDR1 MGHRA, CDR2 YSYEKL. This CDR3 reads CASNQGRGNEKLFF. DNA for the CDR3: TGCGCCAGCAACCAAGGGCGTGGGAATGAAAAACTGTTTTTT.

Turning to this clonotype: The germline gene is not matched at one end of the junction; a read error may be the cause. V usage is TRBV2 and J usage is TRBJ2-1; TRBD2 aligns across 7 bases. The CDR3 has 14 amino acids. The V gene's germline CDR1 is SNHLY and CDR2 FYNNEI. CDR3 region: CASIEVGGSNEQFF. The CDR3 DNA is TGTGCCAGCATTGAAGTCGGGGGGAGCAATGAGCAGTTCTTC.

The V call is TRBV20-1, the J call TRBJ2-7; 16 positions agree with TRBD2. Germline assignment: CDR1 DFQATT and CDR2 SNEGSKA (reference sequence). This CDR3 is built from 18 residues. The trim removed 4 bases at V and 1 base at J, leaving 10 bases unmatched. The CDR3 coding sequence is TGCAGTGCTACCGGGACTAGCGGGGGGGCCGGGAGTTCCTACGAGCAGTACTTC. As protein: CSATGTSGGAGSSYEQYF.

The chain couples TRBV6-5 to TRBJ1-2; no clear D. CDR1 and CDR2 (germline): MNHEY, SVGAGI. V was shortened by 6 bases and J by 0 bases, with 8 bases between the two germline ends. The length of the CDR3 is 13 residues. In DNA, the CDR3 is TGTGCCAGCAGCCCGGCGACTAACTATGGCTACACCTTC. It codes for CASSPATNYGYTF.

The V gene is TRBV5-6, the J gene TRBJ2-1; 11 bases match TRBD2. Germline V gives CDR1 SGHDT, CDR2 YYEEEE. Losses at the gene ends were 4 bases for V and 5 bases for J; bases not matched to a gene: 5. The CDR3 extends over 15 amino acids. For the CDR3, the DNA is TGTGCCAGCAGCGAGGGACTAGCGGTGAACAATGAGCAGTTCTTC. This sequence encodes CASSEGLAVNNEQFF.

In DNA form, the CDR3 reads TGCAGCGTTGAAAAGGGGGAGGAGACCCAGTACTTC. As protein: CSVEKGEETQYF. The V and J genes are TRBV29-1 and TRBJ2-5; a weak D match, TRBD1 (6 bases). Between the trimmed V and J ends, which lost 2 bases and 5 bases, there was a span of 9 bases. This CDR3 spans 12 amino acids. Looked up from germline, CDR1 is SQVTM and CDR2 is ANQGSEA. Full variable domain (rest looked up from reference TRBV29-1 and TRBJ2-5): SAVISQKPSRDICQRGTSLTIQCQVDSQVTMMFWYRQQPGQSLTLIATANQGSEATYESGFVIDKFPISRPNLTFSTLTVSNMSPEDSSIYLCSVEKGEETQYFGPGTRLLVL.

This sequence joins TRBV5-6 and TRBJ1-2; no clear D gene. CDR1 and CDR2 (germline): SGHDT, YYEEEE. The CDR3 covers 11 residues. V lost 2 bases and J 1 base, leaving 0 bases between the germline ends. Here the CDR3 DNA reads TGTGCCAGCAGCTTTAACTATGGCTACACCTTC. Translation gives CASSFNYGYTF.

This chain joins TRBV9 and TRBJ2-5; 11 positions match TRBD2. Germline trimming cut 0 bases from V and 5 bases from J; bases unmatched to any gene: 9. Germline CDR1 reads SGDLS; CDR2 reads YYNGEE. CDR3 length: 17 residues. The CDR3 DNA sequence: TGTGCCAGCAGCGTAGAGGGTAGCGGGGGGGTAGATGAGACCCAGTACTTC. Translating gives CASSVEGSGGVDETQYF.

The chain carries TRBV20-1 and TRBJ2-1; D may be TRBD2 (9 bases). V shed 6 bases and J shed 9 bases, with 27 bases lying between them. This CDR3 has 16 amino acids. Germline V CDR1 and CDR2: DFQATT, SNEGSKA (reference sequence). The CDR3 coding sequence is TGCAGTGCCCCCCGGACAGGGCTAGCGGGGCGGGGTGAGCAGTTCTTC. Amino acid sequence: CSAPRTGLAGRGEQFF.

V gene TRBV6-5 combines with J gene TRBJ1-1, with D possibly matching TRBD1 (5 bases). Germline CDR1 and CDR2: MNHEY and SVGAGI. The CDR3 runs to 14 residues. V lost 0 bases and J lost 0, with 5 bases in between. The CDR3 loop reads CASSYSDMNTEAFF. Written as DNA, the CDR3 is TGTGCCAGCAGTTACTCGGACATGAACACTGAAGCTTTCTTT.

The chain employs TRBV4-1 and TRBJ2-3; 10 bases agree with TRBD2. V shed 0 bases and J 4 bases; nucleotides not matched to a gene: 1. The CDR3 sequence is 15 residues long. Germline CDR1 and CDR2: MGHRA and YSYEKL. The CDR3 spells CASSQDTSGADTQYF. The CDR3 DNA sequence: TGCGCCAGCAGCCAAGACACTAGCGGGGCAGATACGCAGTATTTT.

The chain uses TRBV2 and TRBJ1-5; TRBD1 agrees at 7 bases. CDR3 size: 14 residues. Germline V gives CDR1 SNHLY, CDR2 FYNNEI. V dropped 3 bases and J dropped 3; count of bases not matched to a gene: 2. DNA of the CDR3: TGTGCCAGCAGTGATGGACAGGACAATCAGCCCCAGCATTTT. This sequence encodes CASSDGQDNQPQHF.